The 21 T cell receptor beta chains presented below share a single source sample, sequenced in a study of blood T cell repertoires in COVID-19. Using immunoSEQ multiplex PCR, the repertoire was profiled, and TCRdb retains in-frame clones only, with some absent. The sample has 310,000 or so clones; more than 70% are singletons. Material for sequencing was peripheral blood. The source of these receptors is a man aged 18 to 29 who had recovered from COVID-19.

This chain connects TRBV10-3 to TRBJ2-2, with 8 bases fitting TRBD2. CDR1 and CDR2 from the germline V gene are ENHRY and SYGVKD. The junction had 3 bases not matched to a gene; V was cut back by 6 bases and J by 3 bases. This CDR3 has 14 amino acids. The CDR3 loop is CAIRAGGDTGELFF. The CDR3 nucleotides are TGTGCCATCAGGGCGGGGGGCGACACCGGGGAGCTGTTTTTT.

The genes are TRBV2 and TRBJ2-3; 11 bases align to TRBD2. The CDR3 covers 15 residues. CDR1 is SNHLY, CDR2 FYNNEI, per germline. V was pared by 6 bases and J by 3 bases, with 5 bases of the junction left unmatched. The CDR3 DNA is TGTGCCAGCAGGCGTCTAGCGGGAGGAACAGATACGCAGTATTTT. Its translation is CASRRLAGGTDTQYF.

This rearrangement joins TRBV6-2 or TRBV6-3 to TRBJ1-2, with unresolved D. Germline CDR1 is MNHEY and CDR2 is SVGEGT. The V gene lost 4 bases and the J gene lost 4 bases, with 7 bases spanning the gap. The CDR3 is 12 amino acids. The DNA for the CDR3 is TGTGCCAGCAGTTCGACGGGCTATGGCTACACCTTC. This gives the protein CASSSTGYGYTF.

Concerning this clone itself: This same CDR3 is encoded by further DNA sequences in the sample. CDR3 protein: CATSRGDSQETQYF. The CDR3 nucleotides read TGTGCCACCAGCAGAGGTGACAGCCAAGAGACCCAGTACTTC. The chain joins TRBV15 to TRBJ2-5; the D gene is possibly TRBD1 (5 bases). The CDR3 extends over 14 amino acids. Germline V lookup: CDR1 LNHNV, CDR2 YYDKDF (reference sequence). The ends were cut back, 1 base at V and 1 base at J, with 7 bases in the middle.

This chain links TRBV5-1 with TRBJ2-7, with TRBD1 matching over 7 bases. The CDR3 contains 14 residues. In germline, CDR1 is SGHRS, CDR2 YFSETQ. The V segment lost 0 bases and the J segment 5 bases; nucleotides outside the gene matches: 5. CDR3 sequence reads: CASSLDRDSHEQYF. DNA of the CDR3: TGCGCCAGCAGCTTGGACAGGGACAGCCACGAGCAGTACTTC.

This rearrangement joins TRBV13 to TRBJ2-7; 10 positions match TRBD1. The CDR3 runs 15 residues. The V and J ends lost 5 bases and 7 bases, in that order; junction bases with no gene match: 11. Looked up from germline, CDR1 is PRHDT and CDR2 is FYEKMQ (reference sequence). The chain's CDR3 is CASSRNRDRGWEQYF. The CDR3 DNA is TGTGCCAGCAGCCGAAACCGGGACAGGGGATGGGAGCAGTACTTC. The full variable domain, rest sourced from reference TRBV13 and TRBJ2-7, is AAGVIQSPRHLIKEKRETATLKCYPIPRHDTVYWYQQGPGQDPQFLISFYEKMQSDKGSIPDRFSAQQFSDYHSELNMSSLELGDSALYFCASSRNRDRGWEQYFGPGTRLTVT.

V and J are TRBV3-1 (or the pseudogene TRBV3-2) and TRBJ2-1; TRBD2 is a possible D gene (6 bases). The CDR3 has 16 amino acids. Germline V gene lookup returns CDR1 LGHDT and CDR2 YNNKEL (reference sequence). Trimming took off 2 bases at V and 5 bases at J, with 16 bases between the two ends. The CDR3 region is CASSQNTGTLHNEQFF. The CDR3 region has the DNA TGTGCCAGCAGCCAAAACACCGGGACTCTCCACAATGAGCAGTTCTTC.

The chain links TRBV7-2 to TRBJ2-5; no definite D call. Germline-derived CDR1 and CDR2 are SGHTA and FQGNSA. The CDR3 sequence is 13 residues long. The V end was cut by 1 base, the J end by 5 bases, with 8 bases between. DNA of the CDR3: TGTGCCAGCAGCTTAGTCCCCGGGGAGACCCAGTACTTC. It yields the protein CASSLVPGETQYF.

J is TRBJ2-7 and V is TRBV7-6; a weak D match, TRBD1 (5 bases). Deletions cut 3 bases from V and 5 bases from J, with 17 bases between. Looked up from germline, CDR1 is SGHVS and CDR2 is FNYEAQ. CDR3 length: 15 amino acids. CDR3 DNA: TGTGCCAGCAGCTTGGGGCGGAGCCCAACGAACGAGCAGTACTTC. Amino acids: CASSLGRSPTNEQYF.

This clone was seen once. The chain carries TRBV6-5 and TRBJ1-2; no reliable D call. V was trimmed by 0 bases and J by 5 bases, leaving 13 bases between them. The CDR3 contains 15 residues. CDR1 is MNHEY, CDR2 SVGAGI, per germline. The CDR3 sequence: CASSYSRSSLYGYTF. Written as DNA, the CDR3 is TGTGCCAGCAGTTACTCCCGCAGTTCCCTTTATGGCTACACCTTC.

The chain couples TRBV4-3 to TRBJ1-2; perhaps TRBD1 as D (5 bases). V lost 1 base and J 5 bases, leaving 14 bases between the germline ends. Germline V gene lookup returns CDR1 LGHNA and CDR2 YSLEER. This CDR3 has 15 amino acids. The CDR3 DNA sequence: TGCGCCAGCAGCCAAGGGTCGGGGGTCGGGTATGGCTACACCTTC. It codes for CASSQGSGVGYGYTF.

The V gene is TRBV10-3, the J gene TRBJ2-5; TRBD1 is a possible D gene (7 bases). Per the germline V gene, CDR1 is ENHRY and CDR2 is SYGVKD. Trimming stripped 11 bases from V and 5 bases from J, with 9 bases between. There are 10 residues in the CDR3. The CDR3 sequence is CASGGETQYF. The CDR3 DNA follows: TGTGCCTCAGGGGGGGAGACCCAGTACTTC.

The chain joins TRBV3-1 (or the pseudogene TRBV3-2) to TRBJ1-2; D is unclear. Per the germline V gene, CDR1 is LGHDT and CDR2 is YNNKEL (reference sequence). V was clipped by 0 bases and J by 4 bases, with 9 bases between them. The CDR3 is 14 amino acids. The CDR3 region has the DNA TGTGCCAGCAGCCAAGATCTGGGGAGCTATGGCTACACCTTC. The encoded protein is CASSQDLGSYGYTF.

The gene calls are TRBV11-2 and TRBJ2-7; tentative D call: TRBD1 (5 bases). CDR1 is SGHAT, CDR2 FQNNGV, per germline. CDR3 length: 15 residues. V lost 4 bases and J lost 0, with 13 bases in between. In DNA, the CDR3 is TGTGCCAGCAGCTATGTTGCAGGGATCTCCTACGAGCAGTACTTC. Translating it yields CASSYVAGISYEQYF.

This clone came up once. The chain links TRBV4-3 to TRBJ2-3; possibly TRBD1 for D (7 bases). Trimming shortened V by 4 bases and J by 6 bases, and 20 bases separated the two germline ends. Germline values: CDR1 LGHNA, CDR2 YSLEER. The CDR3 covers 16 residues. Here the CDR3 reads CASSRGEQGDRDTQYF. The DNA of the CDR3 is TGCGCCAGCAGCCGCGGGGAGCAGGGGGATAGGGATACGCAGTATTTT.

This chain uses TRBV6-1 with TRBJ1-5; D might be TRBD1 (5 bases). The V end lost 1 base, the J end lost 11 bases, and 30 bases lay between the germline ends. CDR3 length: 19 amino acids. CDR1 MNHNS and CDR2 SASEGT come from the germline V gene. CDR3 bases: TGTGCCAGCAGTGAAGTACCCCCTGTGCTAGGGGCGGGATACAAGGCCCAGCATTTT. Protein product: CASSEVPPVLGAGYKAQHF.

The chain is built from TRBV4-1 and TRBJ2-7; tentative D call: TRBD2 (6 bases). Trimming stripped 3 bases from V and 7 bases from J, with 19 bases between. Germline V lookup: CDR1 MGHRA, CDR2 YSYEKL. CDR3 length: 15 residues. The CDR3 protein is CASSQKRRGSEEQYF. The CDR3 region has the DNA TGCGCCAGCAGCCAGAAAAGGAGGGGAAGTGAAGAGCAGTACTTC.

This clone was seen a few times. The gene calls are TRBV15 and TRBJ1-1; D gene unclear. Germline loops: CDR1 LNHNV, CDR2 YYDKDF (reference sequence). V was clipped by 2 bases and J by 3 bases, with 4 bases between them. The CDR3 contains 12 residues. The CDR3 here is CATSRQDTEAFF. The CDR3 nucleotides read TGTGCCACCAGCAGACAGGACACTGAAGCTTTCTTT.

The rearrangement joins TRBV11-2 to TRBJ1-2, with D hard to call. CDR3 length: 13 residues. Trimming stripped 1 base from V and 10 bases from J, with 13 bases between. Germline assignment: CDR1 SGHAT and CDR2 FQNNGV. This CDR3 reads CASSLGQQRFYTF. CDR3 in DNA: TGTGCCAGCAGCTTAGGCCAGCAGAGGTTCTACACCTTC.

The chain joins TRBV28 to TRBJ2-7; 13 positions agree with TRBD2. CDR1 is MDHEN and CDR2 is SYDVKM in the germline V gene. After removal of 9 bases from V and 4 bases from J, the junction contained 9 bases not matched to a gene. CDR3 length: 15 residues. CDR3 sequence: CASTGGLAGWYEQYF. The CDR3 coding sequence is TGTGCCAGTACCGGGGGACTAGCGGGATGGTACGAGCAGTACTTC. Combining the CDR3 with reference TRBV28 and TRBJ2-7 gives the whole variable domain DVKVTQSSRYLVKRTGEKVFLECVQDMDHENMFWYRQDPGLGLRLIYFSYDVKMKEKGDIPEGYSVSREKKERFSLILESASTNQTSMYLCASTGGLAGWYEQYFGPGTRLTVT.

The chain employs TRBV6-6 and TRBJ1-6; 9 bases map to TRBD1. This CDR3 spans 16 amino acids. Trimming removed 6 bases from V and 7 bases from J; junction bases left unmatched: 10. Germline V gene lookup returns CDR1 MNHNY and CDR2 SVGAGI (reference sequence). CDR3 bases: TGTGCCAGCAGACACGAGGACAGGGGTCTGAATTCACCCCTCCACTTT. Amino acids: CASRHEDRGLNSPLHF.